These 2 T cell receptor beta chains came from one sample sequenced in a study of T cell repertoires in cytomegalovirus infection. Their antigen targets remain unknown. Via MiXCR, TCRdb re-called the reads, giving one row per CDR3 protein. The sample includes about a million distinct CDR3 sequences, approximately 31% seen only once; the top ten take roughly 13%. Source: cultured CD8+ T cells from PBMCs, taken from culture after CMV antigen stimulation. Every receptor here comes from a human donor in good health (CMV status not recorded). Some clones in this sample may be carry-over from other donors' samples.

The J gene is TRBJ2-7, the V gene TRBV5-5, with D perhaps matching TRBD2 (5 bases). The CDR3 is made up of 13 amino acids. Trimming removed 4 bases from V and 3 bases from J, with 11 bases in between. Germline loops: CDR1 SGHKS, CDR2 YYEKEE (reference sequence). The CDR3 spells CASSPFAGYEQYV. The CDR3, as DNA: TGTGCCAGCAGCCCTTTCGCGGGCTACGAGCAGTACGTC.

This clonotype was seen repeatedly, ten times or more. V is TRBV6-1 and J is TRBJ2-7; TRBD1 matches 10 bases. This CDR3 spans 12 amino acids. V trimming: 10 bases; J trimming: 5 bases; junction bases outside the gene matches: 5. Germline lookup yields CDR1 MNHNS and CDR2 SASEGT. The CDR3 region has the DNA TGTGCCACCGGGACAGGGGATCACGAGCAGTACGTC. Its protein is CATGTGDHEQYV.